This TCR beta chain was found in a study of T cell responses to AZD1222 COVID-19 vaccine. Assay used: immunoSEQ multiplex PCR; TCRdb lists only in-frame clones, some missing. The data hold 180,000 or so clones, with 85% to 95% observed a single time. Study-level findings and limits: At study baseline, merely a handful of AZD1222 recipients were seropositive. There were repertoire samples only from the period after the peak T cell response.

This clone has just a few counts. Its antigen is still unknown. Germline assignment: CDR1 MDHEN and CDR2 SYDVKM. J was trimmed by 7 bases and V by 4 bases; bases with no gene match: 9. The CDR3 has 15 amino acids. The source was peripheral blood, collected on day 0 of AZD1222 vaccination. The clonotype comes from an adult in good health. This rearrangement joins TRBV28 to TRBJ1-2, with 10 positions matching TRBD1. For the CDR3, the DNA is TGTGCCAGCAGTTCGTCTGGGACAGGGGTTATTGGCTACACCTTC. Translation gives CASSSSGTGVIGYTF.